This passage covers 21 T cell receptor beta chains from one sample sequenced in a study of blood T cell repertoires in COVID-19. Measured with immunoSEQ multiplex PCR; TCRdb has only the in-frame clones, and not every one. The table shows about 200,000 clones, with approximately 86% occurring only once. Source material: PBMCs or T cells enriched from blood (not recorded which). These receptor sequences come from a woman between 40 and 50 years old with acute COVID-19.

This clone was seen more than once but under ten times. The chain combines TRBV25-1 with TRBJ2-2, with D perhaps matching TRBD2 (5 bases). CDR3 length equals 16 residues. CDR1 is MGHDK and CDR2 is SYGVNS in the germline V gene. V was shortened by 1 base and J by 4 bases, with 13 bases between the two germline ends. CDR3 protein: CASSESTGLGTGELFF. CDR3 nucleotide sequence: TGTGCCAGCAGTGAATCAACGGGGTTAGGCACCGGGGAGCTGTTTTTT.

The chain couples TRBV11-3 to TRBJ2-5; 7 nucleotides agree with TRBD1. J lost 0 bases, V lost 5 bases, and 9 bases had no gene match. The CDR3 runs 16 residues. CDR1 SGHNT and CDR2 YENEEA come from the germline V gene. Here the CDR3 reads CASSTHRGRYQETQYF. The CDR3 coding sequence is TGTGCCAGCAGCACCCACAGGGGCCGGTACCAAGAGACCCAGTACTTC.

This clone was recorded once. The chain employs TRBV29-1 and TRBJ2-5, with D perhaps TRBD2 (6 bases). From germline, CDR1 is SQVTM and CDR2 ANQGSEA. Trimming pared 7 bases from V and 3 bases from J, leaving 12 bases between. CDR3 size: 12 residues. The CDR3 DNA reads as TGCAGCGCCTTTAGCGGAAAAGAGACCCAGTACTTC. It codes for CSAFSGKETQYF. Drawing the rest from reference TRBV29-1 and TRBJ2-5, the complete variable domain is SAVISQKPSRDICQRGTSLTIQCQVDSQVTMMFWYRQQPGQSLTLIATANQGSEATYESGFVIDKFPISRPNLTFSTLTVSNMSPEDSSIYLCSAFSGKETQYFGPGTRLLVL.

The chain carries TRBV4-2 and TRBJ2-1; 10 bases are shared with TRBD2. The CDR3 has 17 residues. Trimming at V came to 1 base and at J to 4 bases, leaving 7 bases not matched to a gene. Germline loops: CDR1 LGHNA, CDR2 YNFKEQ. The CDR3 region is CASSQASGRAEYNEQFF. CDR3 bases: TGTGCCAGCAGCCAAGCGAGCGGGAGGGCCGAATACAATGAGCAGTTCTTC.

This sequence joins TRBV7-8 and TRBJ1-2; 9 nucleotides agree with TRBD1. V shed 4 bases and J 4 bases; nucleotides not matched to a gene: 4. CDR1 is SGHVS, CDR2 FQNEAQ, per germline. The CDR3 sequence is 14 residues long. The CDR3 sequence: CASSSRTGAYGYTF. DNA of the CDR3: TGTGCCAGCAGCTCGAGGACAGGGGCCTATGGCTACACCTTC.

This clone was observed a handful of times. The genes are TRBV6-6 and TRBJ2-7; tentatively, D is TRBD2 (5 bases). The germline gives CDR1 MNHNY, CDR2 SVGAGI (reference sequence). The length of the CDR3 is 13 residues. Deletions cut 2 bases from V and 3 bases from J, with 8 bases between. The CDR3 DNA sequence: TGTGCCAGCAGTTACGAGCGGAACTACGAGCAGTACTTC. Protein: CASSYERNYEQYF.

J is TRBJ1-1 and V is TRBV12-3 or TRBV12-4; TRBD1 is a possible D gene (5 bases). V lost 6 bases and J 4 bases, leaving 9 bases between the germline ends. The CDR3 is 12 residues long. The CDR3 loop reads CASSRDSTEAFF. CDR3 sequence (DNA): TGTGCCAGCAGCAGGGATAGCACTGAAGCTTTCTTT.

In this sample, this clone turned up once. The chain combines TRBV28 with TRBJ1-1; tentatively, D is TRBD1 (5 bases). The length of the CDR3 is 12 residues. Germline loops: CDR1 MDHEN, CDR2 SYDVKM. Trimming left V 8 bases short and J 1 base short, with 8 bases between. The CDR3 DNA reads TGTGCCAGCGGCGGACAGAACACTGAAGCTTTCTTT. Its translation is CASGGQNTEAFF.

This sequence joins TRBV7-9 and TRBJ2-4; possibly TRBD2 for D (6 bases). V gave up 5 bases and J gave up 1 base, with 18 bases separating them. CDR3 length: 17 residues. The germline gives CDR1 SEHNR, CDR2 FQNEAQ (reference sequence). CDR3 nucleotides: TGTGCCAGCAGCGGTAGCGGCTGGGAATGGGCCAAAAACATTCAGTACTTC. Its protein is CASSGSGWEWAKNIQYF.

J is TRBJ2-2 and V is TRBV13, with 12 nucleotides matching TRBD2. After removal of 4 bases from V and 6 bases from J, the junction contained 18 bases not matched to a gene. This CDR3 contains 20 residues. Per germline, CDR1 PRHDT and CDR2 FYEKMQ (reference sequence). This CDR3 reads CASSYRPLTSGRPEAGELFF. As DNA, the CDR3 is TGTGCCAGCAGCTACAGACCGCTAACTAGCGGGAGGCCCGAGGCCGGGGAGCTGTTTTTT.

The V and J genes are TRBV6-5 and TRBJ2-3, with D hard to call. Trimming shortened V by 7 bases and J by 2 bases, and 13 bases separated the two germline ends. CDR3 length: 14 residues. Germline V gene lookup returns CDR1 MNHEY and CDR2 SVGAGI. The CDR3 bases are TGTGCCAGCATGCGCGGCACTTCCACAGATACGCAGTATTTT. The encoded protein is CASMRGTSTDTQYF.

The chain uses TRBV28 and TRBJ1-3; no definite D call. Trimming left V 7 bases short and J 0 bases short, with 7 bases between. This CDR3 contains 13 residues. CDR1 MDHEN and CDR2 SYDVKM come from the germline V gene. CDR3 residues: CASMLASGNTIYF. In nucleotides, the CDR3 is TGTGCCAGCATGCTGGCCTCTGGAAACACCATATATTTT.

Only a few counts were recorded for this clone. CDR3 sequence: CASSLSVANYGYTF. For the CDR3, the DNA is TGTGCCAGCAGTTTGTCGGTGGCTAACTATGGCTACACCTTC. The V call is TRBV27, the J call TRBJ1-2, with D uncertain. The germline V and J ends were trimmed by 3 bases and 0 bases, with 8 bases remaining between them. Germline assignment: CDR1 MNHEY and CDR2 SMNVEV (reference sequence). CDR3 size: 14 residues.

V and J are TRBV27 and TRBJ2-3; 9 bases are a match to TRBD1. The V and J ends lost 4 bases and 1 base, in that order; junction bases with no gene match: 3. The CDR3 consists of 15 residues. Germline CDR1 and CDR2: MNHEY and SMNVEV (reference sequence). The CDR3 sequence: CASSSGQGRTDTQYF. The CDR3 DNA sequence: TGTGCCAGCAGTTCGGGACAGGGACGCACAGATACGCAGTATTTT.

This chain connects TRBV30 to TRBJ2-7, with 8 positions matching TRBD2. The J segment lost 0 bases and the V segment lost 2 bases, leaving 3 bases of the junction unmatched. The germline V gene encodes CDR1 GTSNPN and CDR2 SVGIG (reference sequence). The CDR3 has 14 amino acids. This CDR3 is CAWSISGASYEQYF. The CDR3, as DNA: TGTGCCTGGAGTATTAGCGGGGCCTCCTACGAGCAGTACTTC.

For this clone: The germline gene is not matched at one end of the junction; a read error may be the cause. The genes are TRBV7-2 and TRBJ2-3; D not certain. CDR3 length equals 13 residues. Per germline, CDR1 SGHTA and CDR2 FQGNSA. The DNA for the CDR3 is TGTGCCAGCAGCTTAGAGTGGAGCGAGACCCCACGATTT. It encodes CASSLEWSETPRF.

The CDR3 protein is CAWSVTSGRFEQFF. CDR3 DNA: TGTGCCTGGAGTGTGACTAGCGGGAGATTTGAGCAGTTCTTC. The chain combines TRBV30 with TRBJ2-1, with 12 bases that match TRBD2. CDR1 and CDR2 from the germline V gene are GTSNPN and SVGIG (reference sequence). The CDR3 contains 14 residues. The ends lost 0 bases at V and 9 bases at J; junction bases unmatched: 3.

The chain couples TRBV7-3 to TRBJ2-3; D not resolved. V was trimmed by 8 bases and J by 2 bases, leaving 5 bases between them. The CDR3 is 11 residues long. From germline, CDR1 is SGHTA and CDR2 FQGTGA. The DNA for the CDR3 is TGTGCCAGCTCAATCACAGATACGCAGTATTTT. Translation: CASSITDTQYF.

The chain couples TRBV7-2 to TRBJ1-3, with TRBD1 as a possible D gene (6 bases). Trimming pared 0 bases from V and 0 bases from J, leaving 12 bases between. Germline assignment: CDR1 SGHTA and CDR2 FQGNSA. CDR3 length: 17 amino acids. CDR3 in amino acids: CASSLAGGPNSGNTIYF. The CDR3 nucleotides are TGTGCCAGCAGCTTAGCCGGGGGGCCGAACTCTGGAAACACCATATATTTT.

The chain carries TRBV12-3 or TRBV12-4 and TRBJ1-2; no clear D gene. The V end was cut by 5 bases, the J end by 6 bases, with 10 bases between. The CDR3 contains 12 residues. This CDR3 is CASSARGDGYTF. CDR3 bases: TGTGCCAGCAGTGCTCGGGGAGATGGCTACACCTTC.

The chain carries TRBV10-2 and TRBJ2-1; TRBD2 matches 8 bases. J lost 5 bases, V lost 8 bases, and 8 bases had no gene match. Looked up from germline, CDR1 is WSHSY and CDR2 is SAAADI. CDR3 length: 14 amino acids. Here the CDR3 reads CASGAGVSHNEQFF. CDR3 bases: TGCGCCAGCGGAGCGGGAGTGTCCCACAATGAGCAGTTCTTC.